This entry features one T cell receptor (beta chain) sequence. Its recognized antigen is unknown. Per-base qualities were not stored, and no clone one base away is much larger. The sample belongs to a study of cytomegalovirus exposure and HLA in healthy donors (dated by TCRdb to the late 2010s). Notes on the research overall: An earlier analysis of 550 to 700 of the donors reported roughly 270 Gb of sequence data and 100 million to 130 million unique TCR beta sequences from 150 million to 200 million T cells. An early release covering over 500 HLA-typed donors comprised 300 to 350 gigabases of sequencing data and roughly 85 million unique TCR sequences. Of the roughly 400 genotyped donors, about 80% fell in the genetic ancestry cluster associated with self-reported Caucasian donors. The study aimed to test whether signatures of past pathogen exposure could be identified by cataloging public T cell receptors. The study profiled the T cell repertoires of 550 to 700 subjects by immunosequencing and related them to cytomegalovirus serostatus. Along with the approximately 700-subject first cohort, a separate validation cohort of some 130 different subjects was used. The study combined high-throughput TCR immunosequencing, statistical association of individual TCRs with disease status, and machine learning to predict cytomegalovirus infection status. To study patterns of TCR occurrence, a later analysis re-analyzed previously published TCR beta repertoires from several hundred donors and added high-resolution HLA genotyping. Rather than using new phenotypic data, the later analysis identified candidate immune exposures from TCR beta sequences and from how often those sequences occurred across donors. An earlier analysis of 587 of the donors used high-throughput TCR beta sequencing to judge whether each TCR beta V gene segment behaved as functional or pseudogenic. Donor age, sex, ethnicity and CMV serostatus were compiled together with the repertoire data. A later genetic analysis used genome-wide SNP genotypes for about 65% of the roughly 670 donors, treating that subset as a discovery cohort. Every repertoire in the discovery cohort had been generated on one and the same sequencing platform. Class I and class II HLA loci were covered by the typing at four-digit resolution. Typing coverage varied by locus: 629-630 donors for A, B, C, DRB1 and DQB1; approximately 500 for DQA1; around 610 for DPA1; some 470 for DPB1. Roughly five DR-DQ haplotypes were treated as single units for association and clustering because of strong linkage in the cohort. Among around 400 genotyped donors of the cohort, an average of 235,054 unique TCR beta nucleotide sequences were sequenced per donor, approximately 20% of them non-productive.

What the study reported, not specific to this receptor: In a later analysis, HLA-associated TCR beta chains showed more clonal expansion and lower generation probabilities than non-associated chains that were equally common. In a later analysis, TCR association rates were found to vary across HLA loci, with the most associated TCRs seen for DRB1 alleles and the fewest for HLA-C alleles. Because the 87-base-pair reads could not distinguish some IMGT-functional V segments, including TRBV6-2 and TRBV6-3, those segments were excluded. In this cohort, only TCR beta chains were sequenced, and detectable features were limited by the absence of alpha or paired-chain data. Several of the top co-occurrence clusters appeared to be linked to parvovirus B19, influenza, CMV and Epstein-Barr virus, according to a later analysis. Most CMV-associated TCR beta chains appeared to be HLA-restricted in a later analysis, and the HLA associations seemed to be driven largely by CMV exposure. A group of highly shared sequence variants was considered likely to be a technical artifact of the sequencing pipeline. A few of the identified cytomegalovirus-associated TCR beta chains were confirmed in vitro to be specific for cytomegalovirus antigens. According to the authors, the approach could potentially be generalized to other disease states and immunological phenotypes. Correlated functional status among segregating V segments might be attributable to linkage disequilibrium, but an unknown experimental factor could not be ruled out. While some public TCRs were present in many individuals, most TCR sequences turned up only very rarely across donors. A further reported finding was that TCR beta sequences accurately predicted the HLA-A and HLA-B alleles for most subjects in the first cohort. For the cohort, immune exposure information was limited to CMV serostatus. In a later genetic analysis, fewer N-insertions in productive TCRs were reported among donors in an Asian-associated ancestry cluster than the roughly 700-donor mean. Presence/absence analyses assumed roughly uniform sequencing depth across donors, an assumption that may not hold. The study gave a list of 150 to 200 TCR beta chains associated with cytomegalovirus. The earlier analysis of about 600 of the donors excluded some 15 rarely observed V segments, including chromosome 9 orphons, because counts were too low. In both the original and validation cohorts, the classifier was reported to diagnose cytomegalovirus status with high specificity and sensitivity. Specific HLA alleles were associated with roughly 17,000 TCR beta sequences at a false discovery rate of 0.05 in a later analysis. A later genetic analysis associated a missense DCLRE1C variant with V-gene and J-gene trimming of TCR beta chains, and an independent cohort replicated the association. In an earlier analysis of fewer than 750 of the donors, most TCR beta V segments were observed in productive rearrangements about 90% or about 30% of the time, broadly matching IMGT annotations. Because some donors lacked HLA typing at each locus, the association tests relied only on the typed subset. When HLA alleles, especially DR and DQ, strongly co-occurred, TCR associations were difficult to assign to individual alleles.

Spanning cysteine to phenylalanine, the CDR3 consists of 15 amino acids. Only CDR3 DNA is held: 45 bases, read in frame from base 1. The germline V gene yields MDHEN for CDR1 and SYDVKM for CDR2. V drops 3 bases and J drops 0 bases, leaving 11 bases in between. The method behind the library was the immunoSEQ multiplex PCR assay. The multiplex PCR relied on a mix of 60 forward primers for TCR Vbeta segments and 13 reverse primers for TCR Jbeta segments. A multiplex PCR assay on genomic DNA amplified the CDR3 region of rearranged TCR beta genes. The Illumina HiSeq System was used to sequence the amplified TCR beta libraries as 87-base-pair reads. Turning to the authors' computational methods: A later analysis counted about 80 million unique TCR beta chains across the 650 to 700 repertoires, and 10 million to 12 million of these chains were shared by at least two donors. A nearest-neighbor algorithm error-corrected the raw reads and collapsed the reads into unique sequences, merging closely related sequences to remove PCR and sequencing errors. CDR3 sequences were aligned to IMGT reference sequences to assign V, D and J gene segments. Each retained sequence needed at least a six-nucleotide match to both a V gene segment and a J gene segment. A rearrangement counted as productive if the CDR3 had no stop codons and remained in frame with V and J, and every other rearrangement counted as non-productive. CDR3 was defined according to IMGT convention as the region running from the second conserved V-encoded cysteine to the conserved J-encoded phenylalanine. The earlier analysis of 587 of the donors excluded sequences that lacked an unambiguous match to a single V gene segment. An earlier analysis of roughly 590 of the donors called V segments functional above 56.7% productive rearrangements and segregating when the between-donor standard deviation exceeded 5%. To diagnose cytomegalovirus status from the catalog of TCR beta chain sequences, a statistical classification framework was built. A later analysis assigned V and J genes by comparing TCR nucleotide sequences with IMGT/GENE-DB human TR gene sequences. The TCRdist pipeline was used in a later analysis to assign CDR3 sequences and most-parsimonious VDJ recombination scenarios. In a later analysis, every TCR beta chain was defined by the combination of its CDR3 amino acid sequence and its V-gene family, and reads without a unique V-gene family were dropped. As a way to deal with suspected cross-contamination and a sequencing artifact, a later analysis dropped roughly 620 nucleotide sequences that were highly shared and had low generation probability. In a later analysis, a clonal expansion index was calculated for each public chain from normalized within-repertoire ranks of inferred template counts. In a later analysis, generation probabilities were computed using a VDJ recombination model fitted to out-of-frame rearrangements, and the results were checked against IGoR. In a later analysis, hypergeometric tests were used to score TCR-TCR, TCR-HLA and TCR-CMV co-occurrence, with a repertoire-size bias correction applied to TCR pairs. In a later analysis, false discovery rates were estimated by permuting HLA or CMV assignments 20 times. A later analysis grouped co-occurring TCRs with DBSCAN, adding TCRdist sequence similarity when clustering within HLA-allele-positive subsets. Repertoires with fewer than 30,000 or more than 120,000 public chains, plus five repertoires with anomalous nucleotide sharing, were excluded from co-occurrence clustering. Entries here come from immuneACCESS through TCRdb and include only in-frame sequences with V and J called. Some clones fail to appear in such tables; in the studies checked, an unresolved V gene covers under half of the shortfall, and the cause of the remainder is unknown. V and J calls and clone size follow that table, whereas D and trimming were derived from the DNA. Within this sample are around 280,000 clones, with around 90% of them counted one time only. The ten biggest clones cover about 2.5% of the sample.

The cohort consisted of approximately 670 healthy bone marrow donors. Cohort members were all nominally healthy when sampled, although unrecorded immune exposures were likely present. The donor tested CMV seronegative, placing the donor among the 300 to 450 seronegative members of the cohort. Each donor provided a peripheral blood sample, and peripheral blood mononuclear cells were used for TCR beta sequencing. The Qiagen DNeasy Blood Extraction Kit was used to extract genomic DNA from the blood cell samples. The receptor chain draws on TRBV28 and TRBJ1-1; TRBD1 is a weak D gene call, 6 bases matching. The receptor was derived from a woman aged 18-29 years in good health and CMV-seronegative. Sequences were obtained from PBMCs. The DNA reads as follows: TGTGCCAGCAGTTTCCGAGACAGGATGAACACTGAAGCTTTCTTT. It translates as CASSFRDRMNTEAFF.